A selection of T cell receptor beta chains follows, all from one sample in a study of graft-versus-host responses after intestinal transplantation. Here immunoSEQ multiplex PCR was the method, and the copy in TCRdb shows in-frame clones only, minus some. The sample records some 39,000 clones, roughly 89% being singletons. The material was PBMCs, obtained about nine months after transplant. These receptors were taken from a human patient who received an intestinal transplant, so some T cells may come from the graft donor. Each CDR3 is given with its conserved first and last residue. A D gene is named only where the DNA matches it firmly. Clone size appears in some rows only: once, few, many, or a class for an expanded clone.

clone_size,j_call,d_call,v_call,cdr3_nt,cdr3_aa
NA,TRBJ1-3,NA,TRBV4-1,TGCGCCAGCAGCCAAGTGGGGCAGGGAGACACCATATATTTT,CASSQVGQGDTIYF
NA,TRBJ2-7,NA,TRBV7-8,TGTGCCAGCAGCTTAGACGGGACGGTGAGCTCCTACGAGCAGTACTTC,CASSLDGTVSSYEQYF
NA,TRBJ2-5,NA,TRBV7-9,TGTGCCAGCAGCTCTCTCGATCTTTGGAGCCAAGAGACCCAGTACTTC,CASSSLDLWSQETQYF
NA,TRBJ2-3,NA,TRBV2,TGTGCCAGCAAGGTGGGTCGTTCCCCTGTTTTT,CASKVGRSPVF
NA,TRBJ1-5,NA,TRBV7-2,TGTGCCAGCAGCTCGAACCGTGACGTGCCCCAGCATTTT,CASSSNRDVPQHF
NA,TRBJ1-3,NA,TRBV29-1,TGCAGCGTTAAAGGGCCTGGAAACACCATATATTTT,CSVKGPGNTIYF
NA,TRBJ1-2,NA,TRBV7-9,TGTGCCAGCAGCTACGACAGGAGGGGCTACACCTTC,CASSYDRRGYTF
NA,TRBJ1-5,NA,TRBV5-1,TGCGCCAGCAGCTTAGAAGGCAGGGCGGAACAGCCCCAGCATTTT,CASSLEGRAEQPQHF
once,TRBJ1-2,TRBD1,TRBV4-1,TGCGCCAGCAGCCAAGACAGGGGGTACAACTATGGCTACACCTTC,CASSQDRGYNYGYTF
NA,TRBJ1-6,NA,TRBV4-2,TGTGCCAGCAGCCAAGTAGGTTCCAGGACAGTTAATTCACCCCTCCACTTT,CASSQVGSRTVNSPLHF
once,TRBJ2-1,NA,TRBV6-5,TGTGCCAGCAGTTACCTTTCCTCCAATGAGCGGTTCTTC,CASSYLSSNERFF
NA,TRBJ2-1,TRBD1,TRBV5-1,TGCGCCAGCAGCCCCATCAGGGGGAGCTCCTACAATGAGCAGTTCTTC,CASSPIRGSSYNEQFF
NA,TRBJ2-3,NA,TRBV5-1,TGCGCCAGCAGCCAATCGGGACCTGGGGCAGATACGCAGTATTTT,CASSQSGPGADTQYF
NA,TRBJ2-5,NA,TRBV10-1,TGCGCCGCTTTAACCGGGGCACACCACCAAGAGACCCAGTACTTC,CAALTGAHHQETQYF
once,TRBJ2-7,NA,TRBV15,TGTGCCACCAGCAGAGAGACGGAGCAGTACTTC,CATSRETEQYF
NA,TRBJ1-2,NA,TRBV27,TGTGCCAGCAGTTTATCGCAGGGGACACCCTACACCTTC,CASSLSQGTPYTF
NA,TRBJ1-1,NA,TRBV6-5,TGTGCCAGCAGTGCCGGACTAGGCGGAGCTTTCTTT,CASSAGLGGAFF
NA,TRBJ1-6,NA,TRBV25-1,TGTGCCAGCAGAGCCCAGGGTTCACCCCTCCACTTT,CASRAQGSPLHF
NA,TRBJ2-3,TRBD2,TRBV14,TGTGCCAGCAGCCAACGGACTAGTGGGACAGATACGCAGTATTTT,CASSQRTSGTDTQYF
NA,TRBJ1-1,TRBD1,TRBV2,TGTGCCAGCAGCGGACAGGGGAACACTGAAGCTTTCTTT,CASSGQGNTEAFF
NA,TRBJ2-2,NA,TRBV19,TGTGCCAGTATCTCCGGGACTGCTAACACCGGGGAGCTGTTTTTT,CASISGTANTGELFF
NA,TRBJ2-6,NA,TRBV12-5,TGTGCTAGTGGTTTGGGGCGAGGGGGCTCTGGGGCCAACGTCCTGACTTTC,CASGLGRGGSGANVLTF
NA,TRBJ2-3,TRBD2,TRBV10-1,TGCGCCAGCACCAACTCCGCGGGGGAGAGCACAGATACGCAGTATTTT,CASTNSAGESTDTQYF
NA,TRBJ1-4,TRBD1,TRBV19,TGTGCCAGTAGTAAACGGGACAGGGGATCCCGGCGGGGGCTGTTTTTT,CASSKRDRGSRRGLFF
NA,TRBJ1-5,NA,TRBV5-5,TGTGCCAGCAGCTTGGGGAATCAGCCCCAGCATTTT,CASSLGNQPQHF
few,TRBJ1-3,NA,TRBV6-5,TGTGCCAGCAGATCGCACTCTGGAAACACCATATATTTT,CASRSHSGNTIYF
NA,TRBJ1-6,TRBD1,TRBV11-2,TGTGCCAGCAGCTTAGGGTGGGACAGGGTGAATTCACCCCTCCACTTT,CASSLGWDRVNSPLHF
NA,TRBJ1-1,NA,TRBV29-1,TGCAGCGTTGAAAGCCAGTCGCTCACTGAAGCTTTCTTT,CSVESQSLTEAFF
NA,TRBJ2-7,TRBD1,TRBV2,TGTGCCAGCAGTGAATACAGGGGCGCGGTGGGGGTTTCTAAACTTTGCGAGCAGTACTTC,CASSEYRGAVGVSKLCEQYF
NA,TRBJ1-6,TRBD1,TRBV6-6,TGTGCCAGTGGACAGGGGAGTTCACCCCTCCACTTT,CASGQGSSPLHF
once,TRBJ1-5,NA,TRBV18,TGTGCCAGCTCACCACTGGGTTCGGGGGGCAAGCCCCAGCATTTT,CASSPLGSGGKPQHF
NA,TRBJ1-1,NA,TRBV11-2,TGTGCCAGCAGCTTAGTCGGCAGGAGGGGTTTGGGGACTGAAGCTTTCTTT,CASSLVGRRGLGTEAFF
NA,TRBJ1-6,NA,TRBV5-6,TGTGCCAGCAGCTTGACCGGGGGGCGCAGAGCTAATTCACCCCTCCACTTT,CASSLTGGRRANSPLHF